The clone carrying this TCR beta chain has at least ten counts. Its antigen is not identified. The entry originates in a study of T-cell reconstitution after alpha-beta-depleted transplantation in children. General observations from the study: T cells produced anew were the main source of T-cell counts and diversity one year after transplant. Recipient T cells and thymic progenitors that survived were the source of the high TCRbeta diversity seen at day 60 in some patients.

Trimming shortened V by 6 bases and J by 3 bases, and 11 bases separated the two germline ends. This CDR3 contains 13 residues. This sample's TCRbeta library carried unique molecular identifier barcodes. TCRdb used MiXCR to reprocess the PCR reads, holding one entry per CDR3 protein. This table holds about 280,000 distinct CDR3 sequences, approximately 10% found once. The source was peripheral blood, collected 180 days after TCRalphabeta/CD19-depleted stem cell transplant. The chain recombines TRBV12-3 or TRBV12-4 with TRBJ2-5; D uncertain. The TCR sequence derives from a male patient under 10 years old who had a stem cell transplant for chronic granulomatous disease, so the T cells may come from the graft donor. CDR3 amino acids: CASSIAGKETQYF. The CDR3 nucleotides read TGTGCCAGCAGCATAGCTGGAAAAGAGACCCAGTACTTC.